The 4 T cell receptor beta chains presented below share a single source sample, sequenced in a study of patients and donors after allogeneic stem cell transplantation. In TCRdb, the RT-PCR reads were re-called with MiXCR into one record per CDR3 protein. The table has about 960,000 distinct CDR3 sequences, roughly 18% seen once; the top ten hold 5.5% to 6.5%. Sequencing was performed on blood, either unsorted or a sorted T cell fraction (not recorded which). The receptors shown here come from a human donor who was either an allogeneic HSCT recipient or a stem cell or donor lymphocyte infusion donor (not recorded which). It is not recorded whose cells these are; they may come from a transplant donor.

This clonotype was seen a few times. CDR3 sequence: CASKDPFEQYF. CDR3 nucleotides: TGTGCCAGCAAGGACCCTTTTGAGCAGTACTTC. The chain couples TRBV28 to TRBJ2-7; D gene unclear. Trimming shortened V by 7 bases and J by 7 bases, and 11 bases separated the two germline ends. In germline, CDR1 is MDHEN, CDR2 SYDVKM. The length of the CDR3 is 11 residues.

A few counts support this clonotype. The chain carries TRBV5-1 and TRBJ2-3, with 8 bases matching TRBD2. J was trimmed by 7 bases and V by 0 bases; bases with no gene match: 7. Germline V CDR1 and CDR2: SGHRS, YFSETQ. CDR3 length: 15 amino acids. The CDR3 loop reads CASSLGLAGPNTQYF. CDR3 nucleotides: TGCGCCAGCAGCTTGGGGCTAGCGGGCCCGAATACGCAGTATTTT. Complete variable domain (other parts from reference TRBV5-1 and TRBJ2-3): KAGVTQTPRYLIKTRGQQVTLSCSPISGHRSVSWYQQTPGQGLQFLFEYFSETQRNKGNFPGRFSGRQFSNSRSEMNVSTLELGDSALYLCASSLGLAGPNTQYFGPGTRLTVL.

The V gene is TRBV9, the J gene TRBJ2-7; D is perhaps TRBD2 (5 bases). This CDR3 comprises 15 residues. The V gene lost 4 bases and the J gene lost 5 bases, with 19 bases spanning the gap. Germline V gene sequence: CDR1 SGDLS, CDR2 YYNGEE. In nucleotides, the CDR3 is TGTGCCAGCAGCCTGAGGGTCCGTGAGCCCCACGAGCAGTACTTC. Its protein product is CASSLRVREPHEQYF.

CDR3 bases: TGCGCCAGCAGCCAAATGAAGGGGAGGTGGCTCTACGAGCAGTACTTC. As protein: CASSQMKGRWLYEQYF. The rearrangement joins TRBV4-3 to TRBJ2-7; TRBD2 is a possible D gene (6 bases). Germline loops: CDR1 LGHNA, CDR2 YSLEER. The CDR3 contains 16 residues. Trimming cost V 2 bases and J 3 bases, with 17 bases left between them.